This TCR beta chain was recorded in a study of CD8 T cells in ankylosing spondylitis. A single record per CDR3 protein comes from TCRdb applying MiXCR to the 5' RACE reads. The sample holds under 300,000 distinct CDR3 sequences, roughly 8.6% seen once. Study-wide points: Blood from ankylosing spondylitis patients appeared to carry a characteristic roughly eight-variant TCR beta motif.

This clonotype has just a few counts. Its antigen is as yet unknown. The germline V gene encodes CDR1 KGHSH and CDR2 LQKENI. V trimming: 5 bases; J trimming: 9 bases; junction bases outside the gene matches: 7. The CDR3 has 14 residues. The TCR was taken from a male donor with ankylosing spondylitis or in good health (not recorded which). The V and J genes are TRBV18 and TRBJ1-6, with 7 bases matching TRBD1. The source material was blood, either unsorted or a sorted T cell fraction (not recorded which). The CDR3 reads CASSEVRGSSPLHF. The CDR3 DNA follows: TGTGCCAGCTCAGAAGTCAGGGGGAGTTCACCCCTCCACTTT.